What follows are 14 T cell receptor beta chains derived from one specimen sequenced in a study of T cell clones after liver transplantation. Libraries were prepared by immunoSEQ multiplex PCR; TCRdb keeps only in-frame clonotypes and omits some of them. The profile shows some 60,000 clones, around two thirds of them singletons. The sequenced sample was CD4+ T cells from blood, obtained at the approximately 16-month timepoint. These receptors were taken from a human patient who received a liver transplant. The T cells may partly be graft donor cells.

V and J are TRBV18 and TRBJ1-1, with unresolved D. The CDR3 has 14 residues. CDR1 is KGHSH and CDR2 is LQKENI in the germline V gene. Trimming left V 3 bases short and J 0 bases short, with 8 bases between. CDR3 loop: CASSPDQMNTEAFF. DNA of the CDR3: TGTGCCAGCTCACCGGACCAGATGAACACTGAAGCTTTCTTT.

The chain couples TRBV6-6 to TRBJ1-5; possible D gene TRBD1, 6 bases. Per germline, CDR1 MNHNY and CDR2 SVGAGI (reference sequence). This CDR3 comprises 15 residues. Trimming removed 6 bases from V and 8 bases from J, with 20 bases in between. CDR3 region: CASSPDGGARKPQHF. As DNA, the CDR3 is TGTGCCAGCAGCCCCGACGGGGGCGCGCGAAAGCCCCAGCATTTT.

The rearrangement uses TRBV6-6 and TRBJ1-3, with D unresolved. The V end lost 7 bases, the J end lost 0 bases, and 10 bases lay between the germline ends. Germline V gene sequence: CDR1 MNHNY, CDR2 SVGAGI (reference sequence). CDR3 length: 14 residues. CDR3 in DNA: TGTGCCAGCACCCAAGCCCGCTCTGGAAACACCATATATTTT. Translating gives CASTQARSGNTIYF.

The sample holds a few counts of this clone. The CDR3 region is CASSRGTGGWDEKLFF. The DNA of the CDR3 is TGTGCCAGCAGCCGAGGGACAGGGGGCTGGGATGAAAAACTGTTTTTT. The J gene is TRBJ1-4, the V gene TRBV7-9; 12 bases align to TRBD1. The CDR3 has 16 amino acids. Per the germline V gene, CDR1 is SEHNR and CDR2 is FQNEAQ (reference sequence). The trim removed 5 bases at V and 6 bases at J, leaving 7 bases unmatched.

This rearrangement joins TRBV4-1 to TRBJ2-2; D remains ambiguous. The CDR3 is 14 residues long. V was pared by 0 bases and J by 7 bases, with 9 bases between. Germline CDR1 reads MGHRA; CDR2 reads YSYEKL. This CDR3 is CASSQDIHRGELFF. The CDR3 region has the DNA TGCGCCAGCAGCCAAGATATTCACCGCGGGGAGCTGTTTTTT.

V and J are TRBV9 and TRBJ2-5; 7 bases line up with TRBD2. The CDR3 is 16 residues long. Germline V gives CDR1 SGDLS, CDR2 YYNGEE. The junction had 5 bases not matched to a gene; V was cut back by 0 bases and J by 0 bases. CDR3 loop: CASSVGVAGHQETQYF. The CDR3 bases are TGTGCCAGCAGCGTAGGGGTAGCGGGCCACCAAGAGACCCAGTACTTC. Full variable domain (rest looked up from reference TRBV9 and TRBJ2-5): DSGVTQTPKHLITATGQRVTLRCSPRSGDLSVYWYQQSLDQGLQFLIQYYNGEERAKGNILERFSAQQFPDLHSELNLSSLELGDSALYFCASSVGVAGHQETQYFGPGTRLLVL.

This clone has a count of ten or more. The chain is built from TRBV7-2 and TRBJ2-3; perhaps TRBD2 as D (6 bases). Germline-derived CDR1 and CDR2 are SGHTA and FQGNSA. The V end lost 2 bases, the J end lost 6 bases, and 12 bases lay between the germline ends. The CDR3 is 14 residues long. The CDR3 region has the DNA TGTGCCAGCAGCTTATGGAGGGAATCGGATACGCAGTATTTT. This gives the protein CASSLWRESDTQYF.

This chain uses TRBV7-7 with TRBJ2-7; 13 bases align to TRBD2. The length of the CDR3 is 19 residues. The germline V gene has CDR1 SSHAT and CDR2 FNYEAQ (reference sequence). The CDR3 sequence is CASSLGFRTSGRASYEQYV. The CDR3 region has the DNA TGTGCTAGCAGCTTAGGTTTTAGGACTAGCGGGAGAGCGTCCTACGAGCAGTACGTC.

The V gene is TRBV10-3, the J gene TRBJ2-2; tentatively, D is TRBD2 (5 bases). Trimming shortened V by 11 bases and J by 0 bases, and 13 bases separated the two germline ends. This CDR3 contains 14 residues. Germline CDR1 and CDR2: ENHRY and SYGVKD. CDR3 in DNA: TGTGCCTCCATACGGGATGCGAACACCGGGGAGCTGTTTTTT. It is translated as CASIRDANTGELFF.

This chain joins TRBV30 and TRBJ2-3; D may match TRBD1 or TRBD2 (5 bases each). CDR1 and CDR2 from the germline V gene are GTSNPN and SVGIG (reference sequence). This CDR3 is built from 14 residues. Trimming stripped 8 bases from V and 1 base from J, with 16 bases between. The CDR3 here is CAGTARTGTDTQYF. The DNA of the CDR3 is TGTGCCGGGACCGCTCGGACCGGCACAGATACGCAGTATTTT. Based on the CDR3 plus reference TRBV30 and TRBJ2-3, the full variable domain is SQTIHQWPATLVQPVGSPLSLECTVEGTSNPNLYWYRQAAGRGLQLLFYSVGIGQISSEVPQNLSASRPQDRQFILSSKKLLLSDSGFYLCAGTARTGTDTQYFGPGTRLTVL.

This chain links TRBV4-2 with TRBJ1-3, with a weak D call TRBD1 (5 bases). This CDR3 has 16 amino acids. The ends were cut back, 0 bases at V and 0 bases at J, with 9 bases in the middle. The germline CDR1 and CDR2 sequences are LGHNA and YNFKEQ. CDR3 sequence reads: CASSQDLTASGNTIYF. For the CDR3, the DNA is TGTGCCAGCAGCCAAGATCTGACAGCCTCTGGAAACACCATATATTTT.

The CDR3 region is CASSLGDDLYGYTF. The CDR3 DNA reads TGCGCCAGCAGCTTGGGGGACGACCTCTATGGCTACACCTTC. The chain recombines TRBV5-1 with TRBJ1-2, with D perhaps matching TRBD1 (5 bases). With 0 bases removed from V and 4 bases from J, the gap between germline ends came to 10 bases. This CDR3 is built from 14 residues. Germline V gene sequence: CDR1 SGHRS, CDR2 YFSETQ.

The chain links TRBV19 to TRBJ2-3; no clear D gene. Trimming pared 4 bases from V and 3 bases from J, leaving 11 bases between. Germline-derived CDR1 and CDR2 are LNHDA and SQIVND (reference sequence). CDR3 length equals 14 residues. The CDR3 DNA reads as TGTGCCAGTAGTAGGGAACTGATAACAGATACGCAGTATTTT. Amino acid sequence: CASSRELITDTQYF.

The chain links TRBV19 to TRBJ2-3, with 10 bases fitting TRBD2. The CDR3 has 17 amino acids. Germline V gene sequence: CDR1 LNHDA, CDR2 SQIVND (reference sequence). The V and J ends lost 3 bases and 0 bases, in that order; junction bases with no gene match: 6. The CDR3 here is CASSIMASGGSTDTQYF. CDR3 coding DNA: TGTGCCAGTAGTATCATGGCTAGCGGGGGTAGCACAGATACGCAGTATTTT.